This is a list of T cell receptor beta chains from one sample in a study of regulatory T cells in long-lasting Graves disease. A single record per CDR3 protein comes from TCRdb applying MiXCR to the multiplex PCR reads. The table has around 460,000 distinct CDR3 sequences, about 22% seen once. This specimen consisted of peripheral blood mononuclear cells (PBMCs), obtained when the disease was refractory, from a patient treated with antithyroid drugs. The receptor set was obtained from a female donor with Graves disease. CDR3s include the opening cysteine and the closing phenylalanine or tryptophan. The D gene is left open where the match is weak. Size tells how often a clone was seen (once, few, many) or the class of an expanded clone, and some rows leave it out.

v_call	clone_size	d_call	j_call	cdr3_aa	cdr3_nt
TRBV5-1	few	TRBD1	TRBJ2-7	CASRLLTWTGDAYEQYF	TGCGCCAGCAGATTACTCACTTGGACAGGGGACGCCTACGAGCAGTACTTC
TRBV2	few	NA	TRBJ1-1	CASRIGLLDSEAFF	TGTGCCAGCAGGATAGGGCTCCTCGACTCTGAAGCTTTCTTT
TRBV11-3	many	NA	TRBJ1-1	CASSLGGEMNTEAFF	TGTGCCAGCAGCCTAGGCGGGGAAATGAACACTGAAGCTTTCTTT
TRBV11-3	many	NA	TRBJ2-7	CASSLVSGSYEQYF	TGTGCCAGCAGCTTAGTATCAGGGAGCTACGAGCAGTACTTC
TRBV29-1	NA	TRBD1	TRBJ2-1	CSVEPGTGFHNEQFF	TGCAGCGTTGAGCCGGGGACAGGGTTCCACAATGAGCAGTTCTTC
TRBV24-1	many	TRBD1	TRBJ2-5	CATSDRTKGQGGETQYF	TGTGCCACCAGTGATCGCACTAAAGGACAGGGTGGAGAGACCCAGTACTTC
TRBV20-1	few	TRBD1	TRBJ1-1	CSSKTGRNTEAFF	TGCAGTTCCAAGACAGGGCGGAACACTGAAGCTTTCTTT
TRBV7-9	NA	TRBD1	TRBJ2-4	CASSSWDRGYIQYF	TGTGCCAGCAGCTCCTGGGACAGGGGTTACATTCAGTACTTC
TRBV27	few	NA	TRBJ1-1	CASSLSSPRGEAFF	TGTGCCAGCAGTTTAAGTTCGCCCCGAGGGGAAGCTTTCTTT
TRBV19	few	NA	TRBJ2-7	CASSSRTDPYEQYF	TGTGCCAGTAGTTCCAGGACCGATCCCTACGAGCAGTACTTC
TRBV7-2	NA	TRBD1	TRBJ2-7	CASSPGTALYEQYF	TGTGCCAGCAGCCCCGGGACAGCGCTCTACGAGCAGTACTTC
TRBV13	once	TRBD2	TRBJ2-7	CASSVKSASGRFEQYF	TGTGCCAGCAGCGTTAAATCCGCTAGCGGGAGGTTTGAGCAGTACTTC
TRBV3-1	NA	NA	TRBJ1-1	CASSRETTGNTEAFF	TGTGCCAGCAGCCGGGAAACGACAGGGAACACTGAAGCTTTCTTT
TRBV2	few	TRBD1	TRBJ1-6	CARGQGMFDSPLHF	TGTGCCCGGGGACAGGGGATGTTTGATTCACCCCTCCACTTT
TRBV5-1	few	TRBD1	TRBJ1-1	CASMAGQGAGTEAFF	TGCGCCAGCATGGCGGGACAGGGGGCAGGCACTGAAGCTTTCTTT
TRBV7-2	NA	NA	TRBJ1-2	CASSSTLNSYGYTF	TGTGCCAGCAGCTCCACCCTTAACAGCTATGGCTACACCTTC
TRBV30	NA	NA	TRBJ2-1	CAWSVWEGAQGNEQFF	TGTGCCTGGAGTGTATGGGAGGGGGCGCAGGGGAATGAGCAGTTCTTC
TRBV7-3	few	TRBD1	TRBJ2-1	CASSLVPGQSHNEQFF	TGTGCCAGCAGCTTGGTGCCGGGACAGAGCCACAATGAGCAGTTCTTC
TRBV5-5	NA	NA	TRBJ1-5	CASSPGFGRNQPQHF	TGTGCCAGCAGCCCTGGTTTTGGACGCAATCAGCCCCAGCATTTT
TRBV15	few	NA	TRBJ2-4	CATSRERGEEAKNIQYF	TGTGCCACCAGCAGAGAGCGGGGAGAGGAGGCCAAAAACATTCAGTACTTC
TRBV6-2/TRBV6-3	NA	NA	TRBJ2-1	CASSYLDSGYEQFF	TGTGCCAGCAGTTACCTGGATAGTGGGTATGAGCAGTTCTTC
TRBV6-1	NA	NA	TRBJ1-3	CASRPGRMEVGNTIYF	TGTGCCAGCAGACCCGGACGGATGGAAGTTGGAAACACCATATATTTT
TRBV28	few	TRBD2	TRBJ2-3	CASSHGREWGTDTQYF	TGTGCCAGCAGCCATGGGAGGGAATGGGGCACAGATACGCAGTATTTT
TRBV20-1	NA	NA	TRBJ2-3	CSARDLLGSTDTQYF	TGCAGTGCTAGAGATTTATTGGGTAGCACAGATACGCAGTATTTT
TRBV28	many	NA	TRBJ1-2	CASSWTDTYGYTF	TGTGCCAGCAGCTGGACAGACACCTATGGCTACACCTTC
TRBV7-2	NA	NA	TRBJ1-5	CASSLGTGYPQPQHF	TGTGCCAGCAGCTTAGGAACCGGGTATCCCCAGCCCCAGCATTTT
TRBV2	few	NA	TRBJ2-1	CASSEAPTREQFF	TGTGCCAGCAGTGAAGCACCGACGAGGGAGCAGTTCTTC
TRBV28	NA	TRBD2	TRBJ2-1	CASRQSGGFYNEQFF	TGTGCCAGCAGGCAAAGCGGGGGTTTCTACAATGAGCAGTTCTTC
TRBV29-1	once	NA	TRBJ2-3	CSVELGNADTQYF	TGCAGCGTTGAGCTGGGTAATGCAGATACGCAGTATTTT
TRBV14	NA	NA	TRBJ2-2	CASSHEFTGELFF	TGTGCCAGCAGCCATGAATTCACCGGGGAGCTGTTTTTT
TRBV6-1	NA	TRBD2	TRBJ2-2	CASSRRTSGGPNTGELFF	TGTGCCAGCAGCCGACGGACTAGCGGGGGGCCGAACACCGGGGAGCTGTTTTTT
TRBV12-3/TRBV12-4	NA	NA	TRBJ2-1	CASRLNSNEQFF	TGTGCCAGCCGCCTGAACAGCAATGAGCAGTTCTTC
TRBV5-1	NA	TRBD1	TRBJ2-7	CASSPAGGQEGEQYF	TGCGCCAGCAGCCCCGCCGGGGGACAGGAAGGCGAGCAGTACTTC
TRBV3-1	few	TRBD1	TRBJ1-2	CASKGQSTNYGYTF	TGTGCCAGCAAGGGACAGAGTACTAACTATGGCTACACCTTC
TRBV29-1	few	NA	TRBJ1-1	CSVATGARTEAFF	TGCAGCGTTGCCACGGGGGCGCGGACTGAAGCTTTCTTT
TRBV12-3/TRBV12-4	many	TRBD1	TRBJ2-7	CASSFGTGLLYEQYF	TGTGCCAGCAGTTTTGGGACAGGTCTCCTATACGAGCAGTACTTC
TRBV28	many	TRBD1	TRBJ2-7	CASSRPRGLYEQYF	TGTGCCAGCAGTCGACCCAGGGGGCTCTACGAGCAGTACTTC
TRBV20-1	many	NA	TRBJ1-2	CSARISSTGHGYTF	TGCAGTGCTAGGATTTCTTCCACGGGACATGGCTACACCTTC
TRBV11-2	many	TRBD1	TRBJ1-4	CASSEQTGSELFF	TGTGCCAGCAGCGAGCAGACAGGGTCGGAACTGTTTTTT
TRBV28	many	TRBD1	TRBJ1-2	CASSLLGQSLRYGYTF	TGTGCCAGCAGTTTACTGGGACAGTCCCTTCGGTATGGCTACACCTTC
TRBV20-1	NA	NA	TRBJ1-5	CSARPQYDSNQPQHF	TGCAGTGCTCGACCCCAATACGATAGCAATCAGCCCCAGCATTTT
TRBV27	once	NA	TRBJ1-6	CASSPTPGGRDSPLHF	TGTGCCAGCAGTCCGACCCCCGGGGGTCGGGATTCACCCCTCCACTTT
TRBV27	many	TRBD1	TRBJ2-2	CASSLKTGGRTGELFF	TGTGCCAGCAGTTTAAAGACAGGGGGCCGAACCGGGGAGCTGTTTTTT
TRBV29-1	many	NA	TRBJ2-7	CSVASPGYEQYF	TGCAGCGTTGCCTCTCCAGGTTACGAGCAGTACTTC
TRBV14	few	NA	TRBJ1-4	CASSQDTGANEKLFF	TGTGCCAGCAGCCAAGATACGGGGGCTAATGAAAAACTGTTTTTT
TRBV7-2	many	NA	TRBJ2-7	CASSLRPKPYEQYF	TGTGCCAGCAGCTTACGGCCTAAACCCTACGAGCAGTACTTC
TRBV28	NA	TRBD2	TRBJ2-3	CASSPLKEALAEDTQYF	TGTGCCAGCAGTCCGTTGAAAGAGGCACTAGCGGAAGATACGCAGTATTTT
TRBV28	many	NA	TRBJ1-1	CASDRGRHQMNTEAFF	TGTGCCAGCGACCGAGGACGGCACCAAATGAACACTGAAGCTTTCTTT
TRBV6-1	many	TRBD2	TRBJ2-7	CASSTTSGSSYEQYF	TGTGCCAGCAGTACCACTAGCGGCAGCTCCTACGAGCAGTACTTC
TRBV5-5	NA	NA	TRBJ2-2	CASSLNWGGRAGELFF	TGTGCCAGCAGCTTGAATTGGGGGGGCAGGGCCGGGGAGCTGTTTTTT
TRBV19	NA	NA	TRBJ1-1	CASSMSWRVSNTEAFF	TGTGCCAGTAGTATGAGTTGGAGGGTTTCAAACACTGAAGCTTTCTTT
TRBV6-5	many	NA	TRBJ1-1	CASSYISGTEAFF	TGTGCCAGCAGTTACATCAGCGGCACTGAAGCTTTCTTT
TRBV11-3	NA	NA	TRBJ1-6	CASSSKGFGNSPLHF	TGTGCCAGCAGCTCCAAAGGGTTCGGGAATTCACCCCTCCACTTT
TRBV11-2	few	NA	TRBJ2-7	CASSAQLREQYF	TGTGCCAGCAGTGCCCAACTACGGGAGCAGTACTTC